The rows below give T cell receptor beta chains drawn from one sample of a study of OX40 agonist ivuxolimab in advanced cancers. TCRdb's copy holds only in-frame clones and misses some; the assay was immunoSEQ multiplex PCR. The table includes 25,000 to 30,000 clones, roughly 77% detected once. This specimen consisted of CD4+ or CD8+ T cells sorted from blood, obtained in a trial of the OX40 agonist ivuxolimab. The receptor source for this set is an adult with an advanced solid tumor such as melanoma, head and neck, liver or kidney cancer. The CDR3 runs from the conserved cysteine through the conserved F or W. The order of the fields is D gene, clone size, J gene, V gene, CDR3 length, CDR3 DNA, CDR3 protein. A D gene is named only where the DNA matches it firmly. Expanded clones get a size class; other rows say once, few or many, or leave the size out.

NA	NA	TRBJ2-5	TRBV7-6	16	TGTGCCAGCAGCTTTGGCCCGGACCACGGGATAGAGACCCAGTACTTC	CASSFGPDHGIETQYF
NA	NA	TRBJ1-1	TRBV11-3	11	TGTGCCAGCAGCTTTACGGAGAGGGCTTTCTTT	CASSFTERAFF
TRBD1	few	TRBJ1-4	TRBV5-6	14	TGTGCCAGCAGTTCCGGGACAGGGACTGAAAAACTGTTTTTT	CASSSGTGTEKLFF
TRBD2	NA	TRBJ2-5	TRBV5-5	15	TGTGCCAGCAGCGAAAGACTAGCGGGACTCCTCGACCAGTACTTC	CASSERLAGLLDQYF
NA	NA	TRBJ2-7	TRBV6-5	11	TGTGCCAGCGGCAGGGGATACGAGCAGTACTTC	CASGRGYEQYF
TRBD1	NA	TRBJ1-6	TRBV7-9	16	TGTGCCAGCAGCTTTGGGGGACAGGGGAATAATTCACCCCTCCACTTT	CASSFGGQGNNSPLHF
NA	NA	TRBJ2-7	TRBV25-1	11	TGTGCCACCAGTGATTCCTACGAGCAGTACTTC	CATSDSYEQYF
NA	once	TRBJ1-5	TRBV28	14	TGTGCCAGCAGGGACATGGAGAGCAATCAGCCCCAGCATTTT	CASRDMESNQPQHF
TRBD2	NA	TRBJ2-3	TRBV2	15	TGTGCCAGCAGTGAGTCTAGCGGGAGTGCAGATACGCAGTATTTT	CASSESSGSADTQYF
TRBD2	NA	TRBJ2-1	TRBV7-9	16	TGTGCCAGCAGCTCCCCGACTAGCGGAATATACAATGAGCAGTTCTTC	CASSSPTSGIYNEQFF
TRBD1	few	TRBJ2-3	TRBV11-2	15	TGTGCCAGCAGCTTTGGGGACAGGGAGACAGATACGCAGTATTTT	CASSFGDRETDTQYF
TRBD1	NA	TRBJ2-1	TRBV29-1	17	TGCAGCGTTCCCCCACCGACAGGGTTAGGTGTCGTGAATGAGCAGTTCTTC	CSVPPPTGLGVVNEQFF
TRBD1	NA	TRBJ2-7	TRBV7-9	15	TGTGCCAGCAGCCCAGGGACAGGGCGCTCCTACGAGCAGTACTTC	CASSPGTGRSYEQYF
TRBD1	NA	TRBJ2-5	TRBV4-1	16	TGCGCCAGCAGCCCCCGGAGGCAGGGGGCATGGGAGACCCAGTACTTC	CASSPRRQGAWETQYF
NA	few	TRBJ2-7	TRBV7-9	12	TGTGCCAGCAGCCCAGATGGCTACGAGCAGTACTTC	CASSPDGYEQYF
NA	NA	TRBJ1-5	TRBV5-1	13	TGCGCCAGCAGCTTGGGAGGCGATCAGCCCCAGCATTTT	CASSLGGDQPQHF
NA	NA	TRBJ2-7	TRBV4-1	15	TGCGCCAGCAGCCAAGGTCCAGACTCCTCCTACGAGCAGTACTTC	CASSQGPDSSYEQYF
TRBD2	NA	TRBJ2-1	TRBV6-5	15	TGTGCCAGCAGTTACTCCGCTAGCGGTTACAATGAGCAGTTCTTC	CASSYSASGYNEQFF
NA	NA	TRBJ1-2	TRBV30	13	TGTGCCACAGAGAAAGGGACTAACTATGGCTACACCTTC	CATEKGTNYGYTF
TRBD2	NA	TRBJ2-7	TRBV27	15	TGTGCCAGCAGTTTCGGGGCTAGCGGGAGGTACGAGCAGTACTTC	CASSFGASGRYEQYF
TRBD1	NA	TRBJ2-2	TRBV7-3	15	TGTGCCAGCAGCCCCCTTATACAGGGGCCCGGGGAGCTGTTTTTT	CASSPLIQGPGELFF
TRBD2	NA	TRBJ2-7	TRBV9	15	TGTGCCAGCAGCTCGACGGGACTAGCTGGTTACGAGCAGTACTTC	CASSSTGLAGYEQYF
NA	NA	TRBJ1-1	TRBV4-1	11	TGCGCCAGCAGCCAAGGGGACCTCGCTTTCTTT	CASSQGDLAFF
TRBD1	NA	TRBJ1-1	TRBV5-6	16	TGTGCCAGCAACCGAAAGGGACAGGGTATGTACACTGAAGCTTTCTTT	CASNRKGQGMYTEAFF
NA	NA	TRBJ2-7	TRBV28	14	TGTGCCAGCAGAAAAAGACAGGCATACTACGAGCAGTACTTC	CASRKRQAYYEQYF
NA	NA	TRBJ2-5	TRBV6-5	11	TGTGCCAGCAGTCTAGAAGAGACCCAGTACTTC	CASSLEETQYF